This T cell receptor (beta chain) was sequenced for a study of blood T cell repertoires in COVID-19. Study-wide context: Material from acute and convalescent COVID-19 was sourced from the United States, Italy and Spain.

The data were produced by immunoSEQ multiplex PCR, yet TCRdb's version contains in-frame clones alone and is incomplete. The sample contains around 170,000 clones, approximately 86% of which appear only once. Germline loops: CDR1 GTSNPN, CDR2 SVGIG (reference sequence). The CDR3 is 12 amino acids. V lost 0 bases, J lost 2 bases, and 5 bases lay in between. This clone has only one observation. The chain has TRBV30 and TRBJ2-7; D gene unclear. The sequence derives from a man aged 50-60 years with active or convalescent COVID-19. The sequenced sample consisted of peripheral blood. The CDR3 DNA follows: TGTGCCTGGAGTGTTATAACCTACGAGCAGTACTTC. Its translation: CAWSVITYEQYF.